This TCR beta chain was recorded in a study of blood T cell repertoires in COVID-19. Participant-given clinical history determined each cohort assignment. This clone was seen only once. Authors' analysis steps: Amplifying reference gene primers gave estimates of nucleated cell counts. Clones were read by immunoSEQ multiplex PCR, and TCRdb kept only the in-frame ones, dropping some. Clone size and the V and J calls come from that table; the DNA yielded D and trimming. The data hold about 270,000 clones, with 75% to 90% observed a single time. CDR3 size: 14 residues. Germline V lookup: CDR1 SGHRS, CDR2 YFSETQ. Losses at the gene ends were 0 bases for V and 7 bases for J; bases not matched to a gene: 6.

The chain joins TRBV5-1 to TRBJ2-5, with TRBD2 matching over 7 bases. The sequence was collected from a woman in her twenties or thirties with acute COVID-19. Sequencing was done on a sample of PBMCs or T cells enriched from blood (not recorded which). DNA for the CDR3: TGCGCCAGCAGCTTGGGGAGCGGGACGGGGACCCAGTACTTC. Its protein product is CASSLGSGTGTQYF.